This T cell receptor (beta chain) originates from a study of cytomegalovirus exposure and HLA in healthy donors (dated by TCRdb to the late 2010s). Turning to the overall study: An earlier analysis of a few hundred of the donors reported approximately 260 Gb of sequence data and some 110 million unique TCR beta sequences obtained from around 170 million T cells. Around 320 gigabases of sequencing data and 80 million or so unique TCR sequences were included in an early release covering about 620 HLA-typed donors. Among the roughly 400 genotyped donors, 75% to 90% belonged to the genetic ancestry cluster associated with self-reported Caucasian donors. The study aimed to test whether cataloging public T cell receptors could reveal signatures of past pathogen exposure. The T cell repertoires of several hundred subjects were profiled by immunosequencing and related to cytomegalovirus serostatus. In addition to the first cohort of 500 to 850 subjects, a separate validation cohort of 130 or so different subjects was used. To predict cytomegalovirus infection status, the study combined high-throughput TCR immunosequencing, statistical association of individual TCRs with disease status, and machine learning. In a later analysis, previously published TCR beta repertoires from fewer than 750 donors were re-analyzed and high-resolution HLA genotyping was added so that TCR occurrence patterns could be studied. The later analysis used no new phenotypic data to find candidate immune exposures, relying instead on TCR beta sequences and their occurrence across donors. To decide whether each TCR beta V gene segment behaved as functional or pseudogenic, an earlier analysis of some 600 of the donors relied on high-throughput TCR beta sequencing. Donor age, sex, ethnicity and CMV serostatus were compiled alongside the repertoire data. A later genetic analysis took genome-wide SNP genotypes for about three fifths of the roughly 700 donors and used that subset as a discovery cohort. Every discovery cohort repertoire had been produced on one sequencing platform. Class I and class II HLA loci were covered by the typing at four-digit resolution. The number of typed donors differed by locus: roughly 620-630 for A, B, C, DRB1 and DQB1; approximately 530 for DQA1; about 600 for DPA1; and some 450 for DPB1. Four to six DR-DQ haplotypes were handled as single units for association and clustering, since linkage in the cohort was strong. Among almost 400 genotyped donors of the cohort, an average of 235,054 unique TCR beta nucleotide sequences were sequenced per donor, around 18% of them non-productive.

The paper's findings and limits, for the study overall: Correlated functional status among segregating V segments might be attributable to linkage disequilibrium, but an unknown experimental factor could not be ruled out. A later genetic analysis reported fewer N-insertions in productive TCRs among donors in an Asian-associated ancestry cluster than the 666-donor mean. A group of highly shared sequence variants was considered likely to be a technical artifact of the sequencing pipeline. In a later analysis, HLA-associated TCR beta chains were found to be more clonally expanded and to have lower generation probabilities than equally common non-associated chains. A few of the identified cytomegalovirus-associated TCR beta chains were confirmed in vitro to be specific for cytomegalovirus antigens. In a later analysis, TCR association rates were found to vary across HLA loci, with the most associated TCRs seen for DRB1 alleles and the fewest for HLA-C alleles. A total of about 150 TCR beta chains were listed by the study as associated with cytomegalovirus. Because HLA typing was missing for some donors at each locus, association tests included only the typed subset. The classifier was reported to diagnose cytomegalovirus status with high specificity and sensitivity in both the original and validation cohorts. Several of the top co-occurrence clusters appeared to be linked to parvovirus B19, influenza, CMV and Epstein-Barr virus, according to a later analysis. Specific HLA alleles were associated with 16,951 TCR beta sequences at a false discovery rate of 0.05 in a later analysis. An earlier analysis of approximately 570 of the donors showed that most TCR beta V segments appeared in productive rearrangements either about 87% or about 30% of the time, which broadly matched IMGT annotations. The authors suggested that the approach could potentially be extended to other disease states and immunological phenotypes. In a later genetic analysis, a missense DCLRE1C variant was associated with V-gene and J-gene trimming of TCR beta chains, and the association was replicated in an independent cohort. The presence/absence analyses assumed that sequencing depth was roughly uniform across donors, and that assumption may not be true. Most CMV-associated TCR beta chains appeared to be HLA-restricted in a later analysis, and the HLA associations seemed to be driven largely by CMV exposure. For the cohort, immune exposure information was limited to CMV serostatus. Because counts were too low, roughly 18 rarely observed V segments, including chromosome 9 orphons, were left out of the earlier analysis of 587 of the donors. A further reported finding was that TCR beta sequences accurately predicted the HLA-A and HLA-B alleles for most subjects in the first cohort. Some IMGT-functional V segments, including TRBV6-2 and TRBV6-3, could not be told apart with the 87-base-pair reads, so those segments were excluded. Strong co-occurrence of HLA alleles, especially DR and DQ, made assigning TCR associations to individual alleles difficult. Most TCR sequences were seen in very few donors, while some public TCRs were found in many individuals. In this cohort, only TCR beta chains were sequenced, and detectable features were limited by the absence of alpha or paired-chain data.

Deletion took 2 bases off V and 6 bases off J, with a span of 6 bases between the germline ends. The CDR3 goes from the cysteine to the phenylalanine over 12 residues. Here the CDR3 DNA is all that survives: 36 bases in frame from base 1. Sequences LGHNA (CDR1) and YNFKEQ (CDR2) are obtained from the germline V gene. Receptor libraries were prepared by the immunoSEQ multiplex PCR assay. For the multiplex PCR, a mixture combining 60 forward primers for TCR Vbeta segments and 13 reverse primers for TCR Jbeta segments was used. The CDR3 region of rearranged TCR beta genes was amplified from genomic DNA with a multiplex PCR assay. The amplified TCR beta libraries were sequenced on the Illumina HiSeq System as 87-base-pair reads. Under the source paper's analysis protocol: A later analysis counted 65 million to 90 million unique TCR beta chains across the roughly 700 repertoires, and roughly 9.9 million of these chains were shared by at least two donors. Raw reads were error-corrected and collapsed into unique sequences with a nearest-neighbor algorithm that merged closely related sequences to remove PCR and sequencing errors. CDR3 sequences were aligned to IMGT reference sequences to assign V, D and J gene segments. For a sequence to be retained, a match of at least six nucleotides was required to both a V gene segment and a J gene segment. Rearrangements were called productive when the CDR3 lacked stop codons and stayed in frame with V and J; all others were non-productive. CDR3 was defined according to IMGT convention as the region running from the second conserved V-encoded cysteine to the conserved J-encoded phenylalanine. In an earlier analysis of some 550 of the donors, sequences lacking an unambiguous match to a single V gene segment were excluded. An earlier analysis of some 610 of the donors called V segments functional above 56.7% productive rearrangements and segregating when the between-donor standard deviation exceeded 5%. To diagnose cytomegalovirus status from the catalog of TCR beta chain sequences, a statistical classification framework was built. In a later analysis, V and J genes were assigned by comparing TCR nucleotide sequences against IMGT/GENE-DB human TR gene sequences. The TCRdist pipeline was used in a later analysis to assign CDR3 sequences and most-parsimonious VDJ recombination scenarios. A later analysis defined each TCR beta chain by its CDR3 amino acid sequence plus V-gene family, and excluded reads lacking a unique V-gene family. In a later analysis, 450 to 600 highly shared, low-generation-probability nucleotide sequences were removed to address suspected cross-contamination and a sequencing artifact. For each public chain, a later analysis derived a clonal expansion index from normalized ranks of inferred template counts within each repertoire. In a later analysis, generation probabilities were computed with a VDJ recombination model fitted to out-of-frame rearrangements, and the resulting probabilities were checked against IGoR. A later analysis scored TCR-TCR, TCR-HLA and TCR-CMV co-occurrence with hypergeometric tests, applying a repertoire-size bias correction to TCR pairs. False discovery rates were estimated in a later analysis by permuting HLA or CMV assignments 20 times. In a later analysis, co-occurring TCRs were grouped using DBSCAN, and TCRdist sequence similarity was added for clustering within HLA-allele-positive subsets. For co-occurrence clustering, repertoires with fewer than 30,000 or more than 120,000 public chains were excluded, along with four to six repertoires with anomalous nucleotide sharing. TCRdb obtained this table from immuneACCESS and retained in-frame rearrangements with V and J assigned. These tables miss some clones; where compared with another copy, unresolved V genes account for less than half of the shortfall, and the remainder is unexplained. V, J and clone size are those of that table, while D and trimming were read from the DNA. Counted in this sample were 110,000 to 150,000 clones; less than 90% of them appeared once. The ten largest clones add up to 2% to 3% of the sample.

In total, around 600 healthy bone marrow donors made up the cohort. At the time of sampling, all cohort members were nominally healthy, though unrecorded immune exposures were likely present. The donor was CMV seronegative and was included in the group of under 450 seronegative cohort members. Each donor provided a peripheral blood sample, and peripheral blood mononuclear cells were used for TCR beta sequencing. Genomic DNA was extracted from the blood cell samples with the Qiagen DNeasy Blood Extraction Kit. In the case of this clone: Its antigen target is currently unknown. The input lacks base qualities; no much larger clone sits a single base away.

This TCR derives from a boy younger than 10 in good health and CMV-seronegative. In this chain, TRBV4-2 is recombined with TRBJ2-3; no D gene call is confident. The sample comprised PBMCs. The DNA sequence is given as TGTGCCAGCAGCCAATTCGGGGATACGCAGTATTTT. Translated, it reads CASSQFGDTQYF.